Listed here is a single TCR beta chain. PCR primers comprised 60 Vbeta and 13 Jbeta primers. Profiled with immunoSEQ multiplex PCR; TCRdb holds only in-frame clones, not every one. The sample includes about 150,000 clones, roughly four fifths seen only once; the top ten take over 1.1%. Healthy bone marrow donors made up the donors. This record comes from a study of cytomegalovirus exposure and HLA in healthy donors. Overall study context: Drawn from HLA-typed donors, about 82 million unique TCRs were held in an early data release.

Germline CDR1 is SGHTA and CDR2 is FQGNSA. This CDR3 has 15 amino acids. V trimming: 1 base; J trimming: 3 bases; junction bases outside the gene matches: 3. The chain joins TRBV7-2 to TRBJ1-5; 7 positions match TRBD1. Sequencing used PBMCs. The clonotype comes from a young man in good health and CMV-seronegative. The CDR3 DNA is TGTGCCAGCAGCTTAGTAGGGGGCCTCAATCAGCCCCAGCATTTT. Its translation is CASSLVGGLNQPQHF.